The present T cell receptor (beta chain) was sequenced within a study of blood T cell repertoires in COVID-19. About the research overall: Samples came from the United States, Italy and Spain, spanning acute and convalescent COVID-19. T cells, B-cell-depleted T cells, or PBMCs supplied cDNA or gDNA.

Trimming at V came to 3 bases and at J to 9 bases, leaving 12 bases not matched to a gene. From germline, CDR1 is MDHEN and CDR2 SYDVKM. CDR3 length: 15 residues. Authors' analysis steps: Reference gene primer amplification gave nucleated cell count estimates. The table came from immunoSEQ multiplex PCR; TCRdb's copy has only in-frame clones and leaves some out. For V, J and clone size, that table is used; D and trimming come from the DNA. The table has about 280,000 clones, 85% seen once; the top ten hold 13%. This chain links TRBV28 with TRBJ2-5, with 8 bases aligning to TRBD2. The sequencing input was peripheral blood. This receptor was identified in a human donor in a cohort sampled during active COVID-19. The CDR3 here is CASSFPQGLGIAQYF. The DNA of the CDR3 is TGTGCCAGCAGTTTTCCTCAGGGACTAGGCATAGCCCAGTACTTC.